This TCR beta chain emerged from a study of vaccination and CD4 T cells after COVID-19. The sample's treatment: approximately 10-day PBMC culture with coronavirus spike peptide pools or control peptides (ViraFEST assay). PCR positivity dates ran from March to December 2020, preceding US Alpha, Beta and Delta variants. From germline, CDR1 is DFQATT and CDR2 SNEGSKA (reference sequence). With 3 bases removed from V and 4 bases from J, the gap between germline ends came to 9 bases. The CDR3 totals 13 residues. Cultured CD4+ T cells had their DNA profiled by the Oncomine TCR Beta short-read assay. TCRdb re-analysed the PCR reads in MiXCR, keeping a single row per CDR3 protein. Counted here are more than 10,000 distinct CDR3 sequences, roughly half occurring once; the ten biggest clones make up about a sixth. About this clonotype: The antigen remains undetermined.

The chain has TRBV20-1 and TRBJ2-2; no firm D call. The TCR sequence derives from a human donor with COVID-19. This specimen consisted of cultured CD4+ T cells from blood, obtained after SARS-CoV-2 vaccination. CDR3 nucleotide sequence: TGCAGTGCTAGCCCTTTTTCCACCGGGGAGCTGTTTTTT. This translates into CSASPFSTGELFF.